A single sample is the source of the 20 T cell receptor beta chains below, sequenced in a study of shared clonotypes between healthy human individuals. TCRdb's table, derived via immunoSEQ multiplex PCR, lists solely in-frame clones and lacks some. The table shows about 2.5 million clones, with roughly 92% occurring only once. Input material: naive CD4+ T cells from PBMCs. Documented subset: CD45RA+ positively selected. The receptors were sampled from a young man in good health. Some clones in this sample may be carry-over from other donors' samples.

This clone was seen more than once but under ten times. The V call is TRBV30, the J call TRBJ1-1; a weak D match, TRBD1 (6 bases). The CDR3 is made up of 15 amino acids. CDR1 is GTSNPN, CDR2 SVGIG, per germline (reference sequence). V lost 0 bases and J lost 1, with 12 bases in between. CDR3 protein: CAWSVLPGANTEAFF. In nucleotides, the CDR3 is TGTGCCTGGAGTGTACTCCCAGGGGCGAACACTGAAGCTTTCTTT.

The chain uses TRBV14 and TRBJ2-3; D not resolved. Deletions cut 2 bases from V and 0 bases from J, with 9 bases between. This CDR3 comprises 15 residues. Germline V CDR1 and CDR2: SGHDN, FVKESK. Here the CDR3 DNA reads TGTGCCAGCAGCCAACCGGGCCTGAGCACAGATACGCAGTATTTT. This gives the protein CASSQPGLSTDTQYF.

The chain carries TRBV7-2 and TRBJ1-2; no firm D call. The CDR3 is 14 amino acids. Trimming shortened V by 10 bases and J by 0 bases, and 15 bases separated the two germline ends. Germline assignment: CDR1 SGHTA and CDR2 FQGNSA. The CDR3 DNA sequence: TGTGCCACGTCCCCGGCGACAACTAACTATGGCTACACCTTC. The encoded protein is CATSPATTNYGYTF. The full variable domain, in which reference TRBV7-2 and TRBJ1-2 provide the parts outside the CDR3, is GAGVSQSPSNKVTEKGKDVELRCDPISGHTALYWYRQSLGQGLEFLIYFQGNSAPDKSGLPSDRFSAERTGGSVSTLTIQRTQQEDSAVYLCATSPATTNYGYTFGSGTRLTVV.

The rearrangement uses TRBV21-1 and TRBJ2-1; TRBD1 is the table's D call and was not checked against the DNA. TRBV21-1 is listed as a pseudogene. The CDR3 covers 16 residues. CDR3 loop: CASSKKDGRGQGEQFF. DNA of the CDR3: TGTGCCAGCAGCAAAAAGGACGGGAGGGGACAGGGGGAGCAGTTCTTC.

V is TRBV2 and J is TRBJ1-1, with no clear D. Trimming cost V 6 bases and J 0 bases, with 14 bases left between them. CDR3 length: 15 residues. Germline assignment: CDR1 SNHLY and CDR2 FYNNEI. CDR3 sequence: CASRKELYMNTEAFF. The CDR3 DNA is TGTGCCAGCAGAAAAGAGCTGTACATGAACACTGAAGCTTTCTTT.

The rearrangement links TRBV2 to TRBJ1-2, with D possibly TRBD1 on 5 matching bases. Trimming took off 6 bases at V and 7 bases at J, with 15 bases between the two ends. This CDR3 contains 13 residues. Looked up from germline, CDR1 is SNHLY and CDR2 is FYNNEI. The CDR3 loop reads CASRGGGFSGYTF. The DNA for the CDR3 is TGTGCCAGCAGGGGGGGAGGGTTCTCTGGCTACACCTTC.

V gene TRBV29-1 combines with J gene TRBJ2-3, with 12 bases that match TRBD2. The CDR3 is made up of 15 amino acids. V gave up 5 bases and J gave up 4 bases; unmatched junction bases: 7. Germline lookup yields CDR1 SQVTM and CDR2 ANQGSEA. CDR3 coding DNA: TGCAGCGTTCCATTGACTAGCGGGAGATCAGATACGCAGTATTTT. Translation: CSVPLTSGRSDTQYF.

The chain is built from TRBV27 and TRBJ2-7; TRBD1 is a possible D gene (7 bases). The CDR3 loop spans 13 amino acids. V was shortened by 2 bases and J by 6 bases, with 11 bases between the two germline ends. Germline CDR1 and CDR2: MNHEY and SMNVEV (reference sequence). The DNA for the CDR3 is TGTGCCAGCAGTTTAAACAGGGGAGGCGAGCAGTACTTC. It translates to CASSLNRGGEQYF.

Regarding this clone: Other nucleotide sequences from this sample produce the same CDR3. The chain is built from TRBV5-1 and TRBJ2-4; 10 positions match TRBD1. With V trimmed by 0 bases and J by 7 bases, 1 base remained unmatched. Per the germline V gene, CDR1 is SGHRS and CDR2 is YFSETQ. The CDR3 spans 14 residues. The CDR3 protein is CASSLVGQGNIQYF. The CDR3 bases are TGCGCCAGCAGCTTGGTGGGACAGGGGAACATTCAGTACTTC.

This clone was observed once. The chain joins TRBV7-2 to TRBJ2-3, with TRBD2 as a possible D gene (5 bases). This CDR3 spans 15 amino acids. The V gene's germline CDR1 is SGHTA and CDR2 FQGNSA. Trimming removed 3 bases from V and 2 bases from J, with 12 bases in between. The CDR3 spells CASSLWRVDTDTQYF. The CDR3 DNA sequence: TGTGCCAGCAGCTTGTGGCGGGTGGACACAGATACGCAGTATTTT.

This chain connects TRBV6-6 to TRBJ2-7; 7 bases fit TRBD2. Germline CDR1 is MNHNY and CDR2 is SVGAGI (reference sequence). CDR3 length equals 14 residues. The junction had 3 bases not matched to a gene; V was cut back by 0 bases and J by 4 bases. The CDR3 DNA is TGTGCCAGCAGTTACTCGGGAGGGATTTACGAGCAGTACTTC. This codes for CASSYSGGIYEQYF.

CDR3 nucleotides: TGTGCCAGCAGCATTAACAGGGACTCTGGAAACACCATATATTTT. Translating it yields CASSINRDSGNTIYF. The chain combines TRBV7-3 with TRBJ1-3; TRBD1 is a possible D gene (6 bases). The V end lost 5 bases, the J end lost 0 bases, and 11 bases lay between the germline ends. The CDR3 covers 15 residues. CDR1 SGHTA and CDR2 FQGTGA come from the germline V gene.

This clone was found many times. The chain recombines TRBV5-4 with TRBJ2-1; TRBD2 is a possible D gene (6 bases). The CDR3 is made up of 16 amino acids. The germline V gene encodes CDR1 SGHNT and CDR2 YYREEE (reference sequence). V dropped 3 bases and J dropped 0 bases, with 13 bases sitting between them. The CDR3 nucleotides read TGTGCCAGCAGCTCCGGAGGGGCATCCTCCTACAATGAGCAGTTCTTC. Protein: CASSSGGASSYNEQFF.

The chain couples TRBV6-1 to TRBJ1-5, with D possibly being TRBD1 (6 bases). The V gene's germline CDR1 is MNHNS and CDR2 SASEGT. V was trimmed by 0 bases and J by 0 bases, leaving 9 bases between them. The CDR3 is 16 amino acids. CDR3 residues: CASSEASRGSNQPQHF. For the CDR3, the DNA is TGTGCCAGCAGTGAAGCGTCCAGGGGTAGCAATCAGCCCCAGCATTTT.

The rearrangement links TRBV30 to TRBJ2-7; no clear D. Trimming stripped 2 bases from V and 3 bases from J, with 14 bases between. The germline V gene encodes CDR1 GTSNPN and CDR2 SVGIG (reference sequence). The CDR3 covers 14 residues. The CDR3 DNA reads as TGTGCCTGGAGTTTAGCTGGTCAGTTCTACGAGCAGTACTTC. This sequence encodes CAWSLAGQFYEQYF.

The sample holds one count of this clone. J is TRBJ1-2 and V is TRBV18, with 10 bases that match TRBD1. This CDR3 region has 15 residues. Germline assignment: CDR1 KGHSH and CDR2 LQKENI. The J segment lost 4 bases and the V segment lost 0 bases, leaving 2 bases of the junction unmatched. In DNA form, the CDR3 reads TGTGCCAGCTCACCACCGGGACAGGGGCCCTATGGCTACACCTTC. This encodes CASSPPGQGPYGYTF.

Worth noting for this clone: This CDR3 is also generated by other DNA sequences in the sample. V gene TRBV18 combines with J gene TRBJ1-1, with no clear D. Trimming pared 8 bases from V and 5 bases from J, leaving 15 bases between. Germline assignment: CDR1 KGHSH and CDR2 LQKENI. The CDR3 is 13 amino acids. The CDR3 DNA sequence: TGTGCCAGCACAGAACAACGGAATACTGAAGCTTTCTTT. Translated: CASTEQRNTEAFF. The whole variable domain, remainder taken from reference TRBV18 and TRBJ1-1, is NAGVMQNPRHLVRRRGQEARLRCSPMKGHSHVYWYRQLPEEGLKFMVYLQKENIIDESGMPKERFSAEFPKEGPSILRIQQVVRGDSAAYFCASTEQRNTEAFFGQGTRLTVV.

The chain links TRBV30 to TRBJ2-1; D is tentatively TRBD1 or TRBD2 (6 bases each). CDR3 length: 15 residues. Per the germline V gene, CDR1 is GTSNPN and CDR2 is SVGIG (reference sequence). Trimming pared 3 bases from V and 5 bases from J, leaving 17 bases between. The CDR3 DNA sequence: TGTGCCTGGAGATCCCCCGGGGGCCCTCACAATGAGCAGTTCTTC. Protein product: CAWRSPGGPHNEQFF. The full variable domain, in which reference TRBV30 and TRBJ2-1 provide the parts outside the CDR3, is SQTIHQWPATLVQPVGSPLSLECTVEGTSNPNLYWYRQAAGRGLQLLFYSVGIGQISSEVPQNLSASRPQDRQFILSSKKLLLSDSGFYLCAWRSPGGPHNEQFFGPGTRLTVL.

About this clone: Other nucleotide sequences from this sample produce the same CDR3. The chain carries TRBV7-3 and TRBJ2-3; D gene uncertain. Germline lookup yields CDR1 SGHTA and CDR2 FQGTGA. The CDR3 is 12 residues long. With 5 bases removed from V and 3 bases from J, the gap between germline ends came to 6 bases. The CDR3 region has the DNA TGTGCCAGCAGCCCTGGGACAGATACGCAGTATTTT. This encodes CASSPGTDTQYF.

The rearrangement links TRBV30 to TRBJ1-1; maybe TRBD1 (5 bases). Germline CDR1 and CDR2: GTSNPN and SVGIG (reference sequence). The CDR3 is 15 amino acids. The V gene lost 2 bases and the J gene lost 3 bases, with 16 bases spanning the gap. The CDR3 DNA is TGTGCCTGGAGTAACCTGAGACGGGGGGACACTGAAGCTTTCTTT. It codes for CAWSNLRRGDTEAFF. Variable domain in full (rest from reference TRBV30 and TRBJ1-1): SQTIHQWPATLVQPVGSPLSLECTVEGTSNPNLYWYRQAAGRGLQLLFYSVGIGQISSEVPQNLSASRPQDRQFILSSKKLLLSDSGFYLCAWSNLRRGDTEAFFGQGTRLTVV.